This T cell receptor beta chain was sequenced in a study of T-cell memory formation after mild COVID-19. Notes on the study in general: The finding that pre-infection memory included some responding clones suggested that cross-reactive memory joined. A balance of CD4 and CD8 characterized clones contracting day 15 to 85, whereas later expanders leaned CD4+. CD4+ clones that contracted lay mainly in CM and EM; CD8+ ones lay in EMRA.

TCRdb independently ran MiXCR on the 5' RACE reads; one entry per CDR3 protein. The sample consists of about 340,000 distinct CDR3 sequences, about an eighth of them appearing once. The CDR3 is made up of 20 amino acids. CDR1 and CDR2 from the germline V gene are SGHDN and FVKESK. Trimming took 0 bases from V and 2 from J; bases not matched to a gene: 15. This clonotype was recorded only once. Antigen: not known. The chain has TRBV14 and TRBJ2-7; 11 nucleotides line up with TRBD2. Sequencing was carried out using PBMCs or a T cell subset sorted from them (not recorded which). This sequence was found in a man between 18 and 35 years old who had mild COVID-19 (a few samples of this study predate the infection). Cell type and time point are not known. DNA of the CDR3: TGTGCCAGCAGCCAAGATGATACTAGCGGGGGACCGCTTACCCCCTACGAGCAGTACTTC. Translating gives CASSQDDTSGGPLTPYEQYF.